This TCR beta chain originates from a study of blood T cell repertoires in COVID-19. The method was immunoSEQ multiplex PCR; TCRdb's version includes in-frame clones alone and lacks a portion of them. The sample includes about 100,000 clones, approximately 87% of them seen just once. Germline lookup yields CDR1 SNHLY and CDR2 FYNNEI. The V end lost 6 bases, the J end lost 2 bases, and 9 bases lay between the germline ends. The CDR3 covers 13 residues. This chain connects TRBV2 to TRBJ2-3; tentative D call: TRBD2 (5 bases). This receptor was identified in a middle-aged man with acute or convalescent COVID-19. Sequencing was carried out using peripheral blood. CDR3 nucleotides: TGTGCCAGCAGAGGACTTTTCACAGATACGCAGTATTTT. It specifies CASRGLFTDTQYF.